These 18 T cell receptor beta chains came from one sample sequenced in a study of human T cells and chemical hapten exposure. Stated time point: pre-sensitization, week 0. Noted treatment: therapeutic diphenylcyclopropenone sensitization with weekly scalp DPC. TCRdb itself ran the RACE reads through MiXCR, one entry per CDR3 protein. The sample contains approximately 260,000 distinct CDR3 sequences, 7.7% of which appear only once. The material was whole blood, obtained in connection with sensitization to the hapten diphenylcyclopropenone (DPC). These TCRs come from a man between 18 and 35 years old with alopecia areata. Some clones in this sample may be carry-over from other donors' samples.

The chain is built from TRBV5-4 and TRBJ2-2, with D perhaps assigned TRBD1 or TRBD2 (5 bases each). The CDR3 contains 14 residues. The germline V and J ends were trimmed by 3 bases and 6 bases, with 12 bases remaining between them. Germline CDR1 is SGHNT and CDR2 is YYREEE (reference sequence). As DNA, the CDR3 is TGTGCCAGCAGCTCCCCACGGGGCCCCGGGGAGCTGTTTTTT. Residues: CASSSPRGPGELFF.

The V and J genes are TRBV5-1 and TRBJ2-5; 7 bases are a match to TRBD1. From germline, CDR1 is SGHRS and CDR2 YFSETQ. CDR3 size: 16 residues. V gave up 0 bases and J gave up 2 bases; unmatched junction bases: 7. As DNA, the CDR3 is TGCGCCAGCAGCTTGGTAGGGACAGCTCAACAAGAGACCCAGTACTTC. This gives the protein CASSLVGTAQQETQYF.

The chain couples TRBV6-2 or TRBV6-3 to TRBJ2-7; 11 nucleotides line up with TRBD2. The CDR3 loop spans 15 amino acids. Trimming took 7 bases from V and 3 from J; bases not matched to a gene: 8. Germline CDR1 and CDR2: MNHEY and SVGEGT. CDR3 DNA sequence: TGTGCCAGCACCCCACTAGCGGGGGACAACTACGAGCAGTACTTC. It translates to CASTPLAGDNYEQYF.

This clonotype was seen only a few times. The chain couples TRBV7-9 to TRBJ1-3, with D hard to call. Trimming stripped 1 base from V and 8 bases from J, with 15 bases between. The CDR3 length is 15 residues. From germline, CDR1 is SEHNR and CDR2 FQNEAQ (reference sequence). DNA of the CDR3: TGTGCCAGCAGCTTAGTGGGAAAGGAGGCGTACACCATATATTTT. Amino acid sequence: CASSLVGKEAYTIYF.

The chain combines TRBV6-4 with TRBJ2-3; TRBD2 aligns across 12 bases. The ends lost 6 bases at V and 5 bases at J; junction bases unmatched: 6. The CDR3 consists of 15 residues. Germline values: CDR1 MRHNA, CDR2 SNTAGT. CDR3 sequence (DNA): TGTGCCAGCAGCGTTCTAGCGGGGGGGCAAGATACGCAGTATTTT. As protein: CASSVLAGGQDTQYF.

This chain uses TRBV6-1 with TRBJ1-3, with a weak D call TRBD1 (5 bases). V lost 4 bases to trimming and J lost 3 bases, with 13 bases between them. The CDR3 length is 15 residues. From germline, CDR1 is MNHNS and CDR2 SASEGT. The CDR3 protein is CASSGGRTHGNTIYF. The CDR3, as DNA: TGTGCCAGCAGTGGGGGACGGACCCATGGAAACACCATATATTTT.

The chain is built from TRBV7-7 and TRBJ2-2, with a weak D call TRBD1 (6 bases). Germline V gene sequence: CDR1 SSHAT, CDR2 FNYEAQ (reference sequence). The germline V and J ends were trimmed by 5 bases and 3 bases, with 10 bases remaining between them. The CDR3 runs 14 residues. The CDR3 bases are TGTGCCAGCAGCCAGAGGACAGACACCGGGGAGCTGTTTTTT. It yields the protein CASSQRTDTGELFF.

This clonotype has at least ten counts. V is TRBV9 and J is TRBJ1-1; D might be TRBD1 (6 bases). V dropped 0 bases and J dropped 5 bases, with 11 bases sitting between them. Germline loops: CDR1 SGDLS, CDR2 YYNGEE. CDR3 length equals 14 residues. The CDR3 DNA sequence: TGTGCCAGCAGCGTAGCCGGCAGGGGTACTGAAGCTTTCTTT. As protein: CASSVAGRGTEAFF. Looking up the rest from reference TRBV9 and TRBJ1-1 gives the full variable domain: DSGVTQTPKHLITATGQRVTLRCSPRSGDLSVYWYQQSLDQGLQFLIQYYNGEERAKGNILERFSAQQFPDLHSELNLSSLELGDSALYFCASSVAGRGTEAFFGQGTRLTVV.

With respect to this clonotype: One end of the junction varies from germline; a read error may be responsible. V is TRBV3-1 and J is TRBJ2-3, with a tentative D call TRBD2 (5 bases). This CDR3 contains 15 residues. Germline loops: CDR1 LGHDT, CDR2 YNNKEL (reference sequence). For the CDR3, the DNA is TGTGCCAGCAGCGAAGAGGGCCGGAGCACAGATACGCAGTATTTT. Protein sequence: CASSEEGRSTDTQYF.

The CDR3 spells CASSVTGTGGAEQYV. CDR3 nucleotide sequence: TGTGCCAGCAGCGTCACTGGGACAGGGGGCGCCGAGCAGTACGTC. This rearrangement joins TRBV9 to TRBJ2-7; 12 bases map to TRBD1. The CDR3 extends over 15 amino acids. Unmatched junction bases numbered 6, after V lost 2 bases and J lost 6 bases. CDR1 is SGDLS and CDR2 is YYNGEE in the germline V gene.

This clonotype has more than one count but fewer than ten. This chain links TRBV28 with TRBJ1-4; 7 bases map to TRBD1. Germline loops: CDR1 MDHEN, CDR2 SYDVKM. This CDR3 spans 15 amino acids. Trimming cost V 5 bases and J 7 bases; bases outside gene matches: 10. CDR3 sequence (DNA): TGTGCCAGCAGTCATAACAGGGGCCTTGTTGAAAAACTGTTTTTT. Encoded protein: CASSHNRGLVEKLFF.

This clonotype was observed at least ten times. The chain combines TRBV10-3 with TRBJ2-7; D is possibly TRBD2 (5 bases). CDR1 is ENHRY and CDR2 is SYGVKD in the germline V gene. V lost 2 bases and J lost 0, with 8 bases in between. The CDR3 consists of 14 residues. CDR3 sequence (DNA): TGTGCCATCAGTGAGCGGACTGGCTCCTACGAGCAGTACTTC. Its translation is CAISERTGSYEQYF.

Turning to this clonotype: Here the CDR3 omits its conserved ending phenylalanine or tryptophan, so a read error is the likely source. J is TRBJ1-4 and V is TRBV20-1; unclear D gene. The germline V gene has CDR1 DFQATT and CDR2 SNEGSKA (reference sequence). This CDR3 has 13 amino acids. The CDR3 sequence: CSAKPGTNEKLFS. The CDR3 DNA is TGCAGCGCCAAGCCAGGAACTAATGAAAAACTGTTTTCT.

This clonotype was counted between two and nine times. The V gene is TRBV7-2, the J gene TRBJ1-5; D not certain. CDR1 and CDR2 (germline): SGHTA, FQGNSA. The CDR3 contains 15 residues. V was cut by 0 bases and J by 6 bases, with 12 bases left in between. This CDR3 is CASSLAMEGGQPQHF. The CDR3 DNA reads TGTGCCAGCAGCTTAGCGATGGAGGGAGGTCAGCCCCAGCATTTT.

This rearrangement joins TRBV12-3 or TRBV12-4 to TRBJ2-2; no clear D gene. V lost 3 bases and J lost 8, with 7 bases in between. This CDR3 spans 12 amino acids. The CDR3: CASSLIHGELFF. The CDR3 region has the DNA TGTGCCAGCAGTTTGATTCATGGGGAGCTGTTTTTT.

Note on this clonotype: A read error may explain this, as a much larger clone is one base away. This rearrangement joins TRBV10-3 to TRBJ2-6; possible D gene TRBD1, 5 bases. This CDR3 has 12 amino acids. Germline V gene data show CDR1 as ENHRY and CDR2 as SYGVKD. CDR3 in amino acids: CAIRPGANALTF. Written as DNA, the CDR3 is TGTGCCATCAGACCTGGGGCCAACGCCCTGACTTTC.

This clonotype was seen a few times. V usage is TRBV7-3 and J usage is TRBJ1-6; D ambiguous. The CDR3 runs to 12 residues. V lost 5 bases, J lost 5 bases, and 4 bases lay in between. The germline CDR1 and CDR2 sequences are SGHTA and FQGTGA. The CDR3 DNA reads as TGTGCCAGCAGCGCGAATAATTCACCCCTCCACTTT. It specifies CASSANNSPLHF.

The sample holds many counts of this clonotype. The CDR3 loop reads CSGVSDTQYF. DNA for the CDR3: TGCAGCGGGGTTTCCGATACGCAGTATTTT. This sequence joins TRBV29-1 and TRBJ2-3; D unclear. CDR3 length equals 10 residues. V lost 7 bases and J lost 6, with 8 bases in between. Per the germline V gene, CDR1 is SQVTM and CDR2 is ANQGSEA.